Below, 32 T cell receptor beta chains from the same sample are listed, as sequenced in a study of graft-versus-host responses after intestinal transplantation. Some clones are missing from TCRdb's copy, which holds only in-frame ones; the method was immunoSEQ multiplex PCR. This repertoire shows fewer than 85,000 clones, roughly 94% found once; its top ten account for less than 0.55%. No antigens are known for them. The input for sequencing was unstimulated CD8+ T cells sorted from spleen or lymph node cells, taken before intestinal transplant. The source is a human donor who received an intestinal transplant.

The chain has TRBV6-1 and TRBJ2-7, with D perhaps given as TRBD1 or TRBD2 (5 bases each). Germline V gene data show CDR1 as MNHNS and CDR2 as SASEGT. Between the trimmed V and J ends, which lost 5 bases and 2 bases, there was a span of 16 bases. This CDR3 is built from 15 residues. CDR3 protein: CASSLTAGRTYEQYF. The CDR3 region has the DNA TGTGCCAGCAGTCTGACAGCAGGGAGAACCTACGAGCAGTACTTC.

This chain uses TRBV28 with TRBJ2-3, with 10 bases fitting TRBD2. After removal of 5 bases from V and 0 bases from J, the junction contained 17 bases not matched to a gene. This CDR3 region has 20 residues. Looked up from germline, CDR1 is MDHEN and CDR2 is SYDVKM. The CDR3: CASSADRAPSGRVSTDTQYF. The CDR3 bases are TGTGCCAGCAGTGCTGACAGGGCCCCGAGCGGGAGGGTGAGCACAGATACGCAGTATTTT. The full variable domain, completed using reference TRBV28 and TRBJ2-3, is DVKVTQSSRYLVKRTGEKVFLECVQDMDHENMFWYRQDPGLGLRLIYFSYDVKMKEKGDIPEGYSVSREKKERFSLILESASTNQTSMYLCASSADRAPSGRVSTDTQYFGPGTRLTVL.

This chain connects TRBV27 to TRBJ2-3, with 14 bases lining up with TRBD2. This CDR3 comprises 14 residues. In germline, CDR1 is MNHEY, CDR2 SMNVEV (reference sequence). V shed 6 bases and J 5 bases; nucleotides not matched to a gene: 1. The CDR3: CASRGLAGVDTQYF. DNA for the CDR3: TGTGCCAGCAGGGGACTAGCGGGAGTAGATACGCAGTATTTT.

J is TRBJ2-2 and V is TRBV9; TRBD1 aligns across 8 bases. Looked up from germline, CDR1 is SGDLS and CDR2 is YYNGEE. CDR3 size: 20 residues. V lost 5 bases to trimming and J lost 0 bases; unmatched junction nucleotides: 18. The CDR3 sequence: CASSPIGSRDRTPNTGELFF. The CDR3 DNA reads TGTGCCAGCAGTCCCATAGGATCCCGGGACAGGACCCCGAACACCGGGGAGCTGTTTTTT. The full variable domain, completed using reference TRBV9 and TRBJ2-2, is DSGVTQTPKHLITATGQRVTLRCSPRSGDLSVYWYQQSLDQGLQFLIQYYNGEERAKGNILERFSAQQFPDLHSELNLSSLELGDSALYFCASSPIGSRDRTPNTGELFFGEGSRLTVL.

V is TRBV6-5 and J is TRBJ2-7; D not certain. Germline CDR1 reads MNHEY; CDR2 reads SVGAGI. V shed 10 bases and J shed 3 bases, with 19 bases lying between them. The length of the CDR3 is 14 residues. In DNA, the CDR3 is TGTGCCACGTCAGAGATTAGTGTCCTCTACGAGCAGTACTTC. This encodes CATSEISVLYEQYF.

This chain links TRBV7-9 with TRBJ2-1; 8 positions match TRBD1. The CDR3 length is 17 residues. The V and J ends lost 5 bases and 0 bases, in that order; junction bases with no gene match: 9. CDR1 and CDR2 from the germline V gene are SEHNR and FQNEAQ (reference sequence). CDR3 residues: CASSPGDRPISYNEQFF. The DNA for the CDR3 is TGTGCCAGCAGCCCAGGGGACAGGCCAATCTCCTACAATGAGCAGTTCTTC.

This clone showed up just once. The chain couples TRBV10-1 to TRBJ2-7; D is possibly TRBD1 or TRBD2 (5 bases each). V dropped 2 bases and J dropped 3 bases, with 11 bases sitting between them. Germline assignment: CDR1 WNHNN and CDR2 SYGVQD (reference sequence). The CDR3 runs to 14 residues. CDR3 bases: TGCGCCAGCAGTGAGAGTGGGACGGTCTACGAGCAGTACTTC. Residues: CASSESGTVYEQYF.

The V call is TRBV7-6, the J call TRBJ2-1, with 13 bases fitting TRBD2. This CDR3 has 20 residues. The germline CDR1 and CDR2 sequences are SGHVS and FNYEAQ. V was clipped by 6 bases and J by 0 bases; unmatched bases: 14. The CDR3 is CASSSAGTSGTVSSYNEQFF. The CDR3 region has the DNA TGTGCCAGCAGTTCAGCCGGGACTAGCGGGACGGTGAGCTCCTACAATGAGCAGTTCTTC.

This clone has a single count. V is TRBV5-1 and J is TRBJ2-1, with 9 bases lining up with TRBD2. CDR3 length: 20 residues. The germline V gene has CDR1 SGHRS and CDR2 YFSETQ. V dropped 2 bases and J dropped 3; count of bases not matched to a gene: 18. The CDR3 nucleotides are TGCGCCAGCAGCTTCGTTGGAGGGGAACGGCGGGAGGGGTTCTACAATGAGCAGTTCTTC. Its protein product is CASSFVGGERREGFYNEQFF.

The J gene is TRBJ1-3, the V gene TRBV27; unclear D gene. V was clipped by 7 bases and J by 3 bases, with 19 bases between them. This CDR3 region has 16 residues. Looked up from germline, CDR1 is MNHEY and CDR2 is SMNVEV (reference sequence). The CDR3 region is CASTPPEGLCGNTIYF. The CDR3 DNA follows: TGTGCCAGCACGCCTCCAGAGGGTTTGTGTGGAAACACCATATATTTT.

The V and J genes are TRBV7-6 and TRBJ2-3, with D uncertain. The CDR3 is made up of 16 amino acids. CDR1 is SGHVS, CDR2 FNYEAQ, per germline. V gave up 0 bases and J gave up 1 base, with 11 bases separating them. The CDR3 DNA follows: TGTGCCAGCAGCTTAGCGGCTACCCTGGGCACAGATACGCAGTATTTT. Encoded protein: CASSLAATLGTDTQYF.

The gene calls are TRBV18 and TRBJ2-6; D gene unclear. Germline lookup yields CDR1 KGHSH and CDR2 LQKENI. V lost 1 base and J lost 2, with 6 bases in between. CDR3 length equals 15 residues. The CDR3 DNA is TGTGCCAGCTCACCACGAGGAACTGGGGCCAACGTCCTGACTTTC. Translation gives CASSPRGTGANVLTF.

The genes are TRBV7-9 and TRBJ1-2, with D unclear. V was clipped by 4 bases and J by 2 bases, with 8 bases between them. This CDR3 has 13 amino acids. Germline assignment: CDR1 SEHNR and CDR2 FQNEAQ (reference sequence). The CDR3 DNA follows: TGTGCCAGCAGCTCCGGATTCAACTATGGCTACACCTTC. This sequence encodes CASSSGFNYGYTF. Based on the CDR3 plus reference TRBV7-9 and TRBJ1-2, the full variable domain is DTGVSQNPRHKITKRGQNVTFRCDPISEHNRLYWYRQTLGQGPEFLTYFQNEAQLEKSRLLSDRFSAERPKGSFSTLEIQRTEQGDSAMYLCASSSGFNYGYTFGSGTRLTVV.

This chain links TRBV19 with TRBJ1-5, with D hard to call. This CDR3 region has 14 residues. Germline V gene sequence: CDR1 LNHDA, CDR2 SQIVND (reference sequence). V shed 2 bases and J shed 1 base, with 6 bases lying between them. The CDR3 spells CASSIWPSNQPQHF. The CDR3 DNA reads TGTGCCAGTAGTATATGGCCAAGCAATCAGCCCCAGCATTTT.

Only one count was recorded for this clone. The chain couples TRBV11-2 to TRBJ2-1; D unresolved. Germline CDR1 is SGHAT and CDR2 is FQNNGV. This CDR3 is 12 amino acids long. V lost 0 bases and J 8 bases, leaving 5 bases between the germline ends. The CDR3 sequence: CASSLDLYEQFF. The CDR3 region has the DNA TGTGCCAGCAGCTTAGATCTATATGAGCAGTTCTTC.

The CDR3 DNA sequence: TGTGCCAGCAGCCCGAGCGGGGCCACCGGGGAGCTGTTTTTT. Its translation: CASSPSGATGELFF. The chain uses TRBV7-3 and TRBJ2-2; 7 bases line up with TRBD2. The CDR3 extends over 14 amino acids. Germline CDR1 and CDR2: SGHTA and FQGTGA. V shed 5 bases and J 4 bases; nucleotides not matched to a gene: 4.

This clone showed up just a few times. J is TRBJ1-3 and V is TRBV28; tentatively, D is TRBD1 (5 bases). V was clipped by 8 bases and J by 4 bases, with 15 bases between them. Germline CDR1 and CDR2: MDHEN and SYDVKM. This CDR3 is built from 14 residues. CDR3 residues: CASSGLGTGNTIYF. Written as DNA, the CDR3 is TGTGCCAGCTCGGGCTTGGGGACCGGAAACACCATATATTTT.

This chain links TRBV13 with TRBJ1-2, with 8 bases aligning to TRBD1. Germline V gives CDR1 PRHDT, CDR2 FYEKMQ (reference sequence). The V and J ends lost 2 bases and 4 bases, in that order; junction bases with no gene match: 3. The CDR3 covers 14 residues. The CDR3 DNA reads TGTGCCAGCAGCTTACGGACAGGGACCTATGGCTACACCTTC. Protein product: CASSLRTGTYGYTF. The whole variable domain, remainder taken from reference TRBV13 and TRBJ1-2, is AAGVIQSPRHLIKEKRETATLKCYPIPRHDTVYWYQQGPGQDPQFLISFYEKMQSDKGSIPDRFSAQQFSDYHSELNMSSLELGDSALYFCASSLRTGTYGYTFGSGTRLTVV.

The gene calls are TRBV7-9 and TRBJ1-2; D call uncertain. Germline-derived CDR1 and CDR2 are SEHNR and FQNEAQ (reference sequence). This CDR3 is 12 amino acids long. V was trimmed by 2 bases and J by 3 bases, leaving 4 bases between them. Here the CDR3 DNA reads TGTGCCAGCAGCTTAATGTACTATGGCTACACCTTC. It is translated as CASSLMYYGYTF. Using reference TRBV7-9 and TRBJ1-2 for the parts outside the CDR3, the full variable domain is DTGVSQNPRHKITKRGQNVTFRCDPISEHNRLYWYRQTLGQGPEFLTYFQNEAQLEKSRLLSDRFSAERPKGSFSTLEIQRTEQGDSAMYLCASSLMYYGYTFGSGTRLTVV.

In its sample, this clone was seen once. V usage is TRBV7-9 and J usage is TRBJ2-7; no clear D. Germline CDR1 SEHNR, CDR2 FQNEAQ (reference sequence). The CDR3 consists of 11 residues. V lost 3 bases, J lost 6 bases, and 6 bases lay in between. The CDR3 region is CASSLQREQYF. CDR3 coding DNA: TGTGCCAGCAGCTTGCAACGCGAGCAGTACTTC.

The chain has TRBV28 and TRBJ2-7; 14 nucleotides agree with TRBD2. The germline V gene encodes CDR1 MDHEN and CDR2 SYDVKM. The CDR3 sequence is 15 residues long. V dropped 7 bases and J dropped 6; count of bases not matched to a gene: 8. CDR3 loop: CASTPGLAGGIEQYF. In DNA form, the CDR3 reads TGTGCCAGCACTCCCGGACTAGCGGGAGGTATCGAGCAGTACTTC.

Only one count was recorded for this clone. The CDR3 coding sequence is TGTGCCAGCAGTCCGAGTGGGACAGGGGACATGCCCCAGCATTTT. Its protein product is CASSPSGTGDMPQHF. The V and J genes are TRBV27 and TRBJ1-5, with 10 nucleotides matching TRBD1. CDR1 is MNHEY, CDR2 SMNVEV, per germline (reference sequence). The CDR3 totals 15 residues. V shed 5 bases and J 9 bases; nucleotides not matched to a gene: 10.

The chain recombines TRBV4-2 with TRBJ2-7, with a weak D call TRBD2 (6 bases). The CDR3 sequence is 14 residues long. Between the trimmed V and J ends, which lost 1 base and 3 bases, there was a span of 10 bases. CDR1 LGHNA and CDR2 YNFKEQ come from the germline V gene. CDR3 sequence: CASSQVGSLYEQYF. CDR3 DNA: TGTGCCAGCAGCCAAGTCGGGAGTCTCTACGAGCAGTACTTC.

With respect to this clone: Other DNA sequences within the sample encode an identical CDR3. V usage is TRBV27 and J usage is TRBJ2-7; D unresolved. CDR1 is MNHEY, CDR2 SMNVEV, per germline (reference sequence). The CDR3 consists of 14 residues. V gave up 2 bases and J gave up 1 base, with 9 bases separating them. The CDR3: CASSLGGVSYEQYF. The CDR3 bases are TGTGCCAGCAGTTTAGGTGGGGTATCCTACGAGCAGTACTTC.

This clone was observed once. The J gene is TRBJ2-1, the V gene TRBV29-1, with D maybe TRBD1 (5 bases). The CDR3 length is 12 residues. Trimming pared 4 bases from V and 6 bases from J, leaving 10 bases between. Germline V gene sequence: CDR1 SQVTM, CDR2 ANQGSEA. The CDR3 bases are TGCAGCGTTGTAGGACACTCCAATGAGCAGTTCTTC. Translation: CSVVGHSNEQFF.

The genes are TRBV11-2 and TRBJ2-3, with D perhaps given as TRBD1 or TRBD2 (5 bases each). This CDR3 contains 14 residues. The germline CDR1 and CDR2 sequences are SGHAT and FQNNGV. Trimming stripped 5 bases from V and 5 bases from J, with 14 bases between. The CDR3 nucleotides are TGTGCCAGCAGCCCACGGGGCGGAGAAGATACGCAGTATTTT. It specifies CASSPRGGEDTQYF.

The genes are TRBV27 and TRBJ2-5; 11 bases fit TRBD2. The CDR3 has 14 residues. V dropped 6 bases and J dropped 4; count of bases not matched to a gene: 4. CDR1 MNHEY and CDR2 SMNVEV come from the germline V gene (reference sequence). The CDR3 sequence: CASSKGLAGETQYF. DNA for the CDR3: TGTGCCAGCAGCAAAGGACTAGCGGGAGAGACCCAGTACTTC.

The chain carries TRBV6-1 and TRBJ1-6; D remains ambiguous. Germline loops: CDR1 MNHNS, CDR2 SASEGT. Deletions cut 2 bases from V and 4 bases from J, with 15 bases between. This CDR3 is built from 17 residues. The CDR3 is CASSEFLAQTYNSPLHF. The DNA for the CDR3 is TGTGCCAGCAGTGAATTTCTCGCCCAAACATATAATTCACCCCTCCACTTT.

V is TRBV6-5 and J is TRBJ2-1; D remains unclear. V lost 0 bases and J 4 bases, leaving 4 bases between the germline ends. Germline CDR1 is MNHEY and CDR2 is SVGAGI. This CDR3 region has 13 residues. CDR3 sequence (DNA): TGTGCCAGCAGTTACTCTGAGTACAATGAGCAGTTCTTC. The encoded protein is CASSYSEYNEQFF.

The gene calls are TRBV13 and TRBJ2-3; 13 bases are a match to TRBD2. Germline-derived CDR1 and CDR2 are PRHDT and FYEKMQ (reference sequence). V was clipped by 3 bases and J by 0 bases; unmatched bases: 18. The CDR3 is made up of 22 amino acids. The CDR3 DNA is TGTGCCAGCAGCTTCGGACTAGCGGGAGTACTTTCACTCCTGCATAGCACAGATACGCAGTATTTT. Translating gives CASSFGLAGVLSLLHSTDTQYF.

This chain joins TRBV27 and TRBJ2-5; 8 bases align to TRBD1. Germline V gives CDR1 MNHEY, CDR2 SMNVEV (reference sequence). The J segment lost 5 bases and the V segment lost 2 bases, leaving 10 bases of the junction unmatched. The CDR3 contains 16 residues. The CDR3 spells CASSLIWQGASETQYF. The DNA for the CDR3 is TGTGCCAGCAGTTTAATATGGCAGGGGGCGTCTGAGACCCAGTACTTC.

V is TRBV7-6 and J is TRBJ1-5, with D possibly being TRBD1 (6 bases). Trimming left V 1 base short and J 6 bases short, with 16 bases between. The CDR3 spans 16 residues. The germline gives CDR1 SGHVS, CDR2 FNYEAQ. The CDR3 spells CASSLEGGGWAQPQHF. CDR3 sequence (DNA): TGTGCCAGCAGCTTAGAAGGAGGGGGTTGGGCTCAGCCCCAGCATTTT.